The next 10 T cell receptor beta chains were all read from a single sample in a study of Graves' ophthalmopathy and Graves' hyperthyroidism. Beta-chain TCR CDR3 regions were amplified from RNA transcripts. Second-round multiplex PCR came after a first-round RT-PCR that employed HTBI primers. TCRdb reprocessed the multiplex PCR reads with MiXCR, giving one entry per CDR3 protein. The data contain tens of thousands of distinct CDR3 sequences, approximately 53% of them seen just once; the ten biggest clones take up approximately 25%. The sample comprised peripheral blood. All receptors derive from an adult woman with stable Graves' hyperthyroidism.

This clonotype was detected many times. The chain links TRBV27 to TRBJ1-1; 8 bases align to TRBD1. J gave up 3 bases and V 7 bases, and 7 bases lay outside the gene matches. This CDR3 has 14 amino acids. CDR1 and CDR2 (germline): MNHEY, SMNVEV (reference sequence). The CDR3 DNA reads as TGTGCCAGCACCCAGGACAGGGTCCACACTGAAGCTTTCTTT. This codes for CASTQDRVHTEAFF.

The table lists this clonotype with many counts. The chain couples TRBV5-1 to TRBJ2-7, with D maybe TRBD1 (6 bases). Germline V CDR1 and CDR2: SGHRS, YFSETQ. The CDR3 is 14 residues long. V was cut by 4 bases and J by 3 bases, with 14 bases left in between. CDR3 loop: CASSINRANYEQYF. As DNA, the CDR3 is TGCGCCAGCAGCATCAACAGGGCTAACTACGAGCAGTACTTC.

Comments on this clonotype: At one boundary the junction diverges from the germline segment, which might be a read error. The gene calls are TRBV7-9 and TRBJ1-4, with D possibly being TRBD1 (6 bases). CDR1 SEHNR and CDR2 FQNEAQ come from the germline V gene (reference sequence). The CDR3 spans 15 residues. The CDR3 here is CASSLEDSTNEKLFF. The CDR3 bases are TGCGCCAGCAGCTTGGAGGACAGCACTAATGAAAAACTGTTTTTT.

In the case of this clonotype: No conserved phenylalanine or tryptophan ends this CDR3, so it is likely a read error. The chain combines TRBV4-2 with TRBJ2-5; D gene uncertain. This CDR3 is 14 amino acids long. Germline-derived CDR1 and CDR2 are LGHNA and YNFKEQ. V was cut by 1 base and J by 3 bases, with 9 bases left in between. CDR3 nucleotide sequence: TGTGCCAGCAGCCAAGGAGAGTTAAAAGAGACCCAGTACCTC. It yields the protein CASSQGELKETQYL.

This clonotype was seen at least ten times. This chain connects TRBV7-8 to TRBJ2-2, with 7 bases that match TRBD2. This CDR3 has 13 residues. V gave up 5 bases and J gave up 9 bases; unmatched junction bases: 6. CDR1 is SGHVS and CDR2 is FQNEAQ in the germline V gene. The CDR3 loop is CASSPRGSRELFF. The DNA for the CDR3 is TGTGCCAGCAGCCCCCGCGGGAGCCGGGAGCTGTTTTTT.

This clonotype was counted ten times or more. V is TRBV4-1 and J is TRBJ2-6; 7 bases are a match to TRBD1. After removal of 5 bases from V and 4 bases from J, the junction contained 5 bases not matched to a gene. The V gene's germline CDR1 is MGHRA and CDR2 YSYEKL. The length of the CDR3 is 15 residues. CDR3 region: CASSIGTVGANVLTF. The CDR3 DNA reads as TGCGCCAGCAGCATTGGGACAGTGGGGGCCAACGTCCTGACTTTC.

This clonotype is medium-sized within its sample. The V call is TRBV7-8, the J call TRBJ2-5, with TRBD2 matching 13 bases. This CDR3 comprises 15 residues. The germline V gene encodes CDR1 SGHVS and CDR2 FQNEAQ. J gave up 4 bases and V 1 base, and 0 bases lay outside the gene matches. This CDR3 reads CASSLGLAGGETQYF. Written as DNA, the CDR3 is TGTGCCAGCAGCTTAGGACTAGCGGGAGGAGAGACCCAGTACTTC.

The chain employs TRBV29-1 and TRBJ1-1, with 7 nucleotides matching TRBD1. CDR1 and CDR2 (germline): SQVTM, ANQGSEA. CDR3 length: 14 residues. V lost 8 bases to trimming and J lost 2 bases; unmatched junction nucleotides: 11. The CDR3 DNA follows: TGCAGCTTAGGACAGGCGAACCCCAACACTGAAGCTTTCTTT. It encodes CSLGQANPNTEAFF.

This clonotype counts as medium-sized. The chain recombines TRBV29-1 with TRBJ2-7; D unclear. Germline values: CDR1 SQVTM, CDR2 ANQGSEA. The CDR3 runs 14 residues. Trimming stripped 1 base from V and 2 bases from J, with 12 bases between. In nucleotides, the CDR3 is TGCAGCGTTGAAGGGATGGCAACAGCCTACGAGCAGTACTTC. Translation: CSVEGMATAYEQYF.

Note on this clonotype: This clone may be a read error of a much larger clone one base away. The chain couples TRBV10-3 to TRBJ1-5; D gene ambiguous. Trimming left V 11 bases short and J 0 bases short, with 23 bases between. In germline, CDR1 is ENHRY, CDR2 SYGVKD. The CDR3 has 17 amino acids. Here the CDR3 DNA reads TGTGCCGGCAGCCCGCCAGGTCGATCTTATAGCAATCAGCCCCAGCATTTT. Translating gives CAGSPPGRSYSNQPQHF.